This is a list of T cell receptor beta chains from one sample in a study of tumor-infiltrating lymphocytes in primary liver carcinoma. TCRdb reanalysed the multiplex PCR reads using MiXCR and keeps one entry per CDR3 protein. The sample holds approximately 190,000 distinct CDR3 sequences, over 80% seen once. Sequenced sample: tumor tissue from primary liver carcinoma. These receptors were obtained from a man aged 35 to 55 with primary liver carcinoma and hepatitis B virus infection. CDR3s include the opening cysteine and the closing phenylalanine or tryptophan. Each record gives: D gene, V gene, J gene, clone size, CDR3 protein, CDR3 DNA. A D gene is named only where the DNA matches it firmly. For some rows the clone size is stated as once, few or many, or as a class when expanded; others skip it.

d_gene: .; v_gene: TRBV28; j_gene: TRBJ2-2; abundance: .; CDR3aa: CANSRTTENAGELFF; CDR3nt: TGTGCCAACAGTCGAACGACTGAGAACGCCGGGGAGCTGTTTTTT
d_gene: .; v_gene: TRBV6-5; j_gene: TRBJ1-6; abundance: .; CDR3aa: CASRVGQGWFLHLHF; CDR3nt: TGTGCCAGCAGGGTTGGACAAGGGTGGTTTTTACACCTCCACTTT
d_gene: .; v_gene: TRBV7-8; j_gene: TRBJ2-3; abundance: .; CDR3aa: CARSLWVGSGMALKINSQYF; CDR3nt: TGTGCCAGAAGCTTATGGGTTGGATCCGGGATGGCCCTAAAGATAAATTCGCAGTATTTT
d_gene: .; v_gene: TRBV11-3; j_gene: TRBJ1-5; abundance: .; CDR3aa: CAINLDLGEAQPQFF; CDR3nt: TGTGCCATCAACTTAGATCTGGGGGAGGCTCAGCCCCAGTTTTTT
d_gene: .; v_gene: TRBV6-5; j_gene: TRBJ2-4; abundance: many; CDR3aa: CASSYSANAKNIQYF; CDR3nt: TGTGCCAGCAGTTACTCAGCTAATGCCAAAAACATTCAGTACTTC
d_gene: .; v_gene: TRBV12-3/TRBV12-4; j_gene: TRBJ1-1; abundance: many; CDR3aa: CASTPDGYTEAFF; CDR3nt: TGTGCCAGCACACCAGACGGATACACTGAAGCTTTCTTT
d_gene: .; v_gene: TRBV11-2; j_gene: TRBJ2-3; abundance: .; CDR3aa: CASSLNRQGDTRYF; CDR3nt: TGTGCCAGCAGTCTAAACCGACAAGGGGATACGCGGTATTTT
d_gene: .; v_gene: TRBV6-5; j_gene: TRBJ2-1; abundance: .; CDR3aa: CANSSKRAEIHNEQFF; CDR3nt: TGTGCCAACAGTTCGAAGCGAGCGGAGATCCACAATGAGCAGTTCTTC
d_gene: .; v_gene: TRBV12-3/TRBV12-4; j_gene: TRBJ1-5; abundance: once; CDR3aa: CASCRGRDTYHQPQHF; CDR3nt: TGTGCCAGCTGTCGAGGCCGGGACACTTATCATCAGCCCCAGCATTTT
d_gene: .; v_gene: TRBV11-2; j_gene: TRBJ1-4; abundance: .; CDR3aa: CASRLDLGGLRLLF; CDR3nt: TGTGCCAGCAGATTGGATCTTGGGGGGCTCAGGCTGTTATTT
d_gene: .; v_gene: TRBV29-1; j_gene: TRBJ1-1; abundance: few; CDR3aa: CSVAPGWGMNTGAFF; CDR3nt: TGCAGCGTTGCCCCAGGGTGGGGGATGAACACTGGAGCATTCTTT
d_gene: TRBD1; v_gene: TRBV11-2; j_gene: TRBJ2-7; abundance: few; CDR3aa: CANSLRLTGENEQYF; CDR3nt: TGTGCCAACAGCTTACGATTGACAGGGGAAAACGAACAGTACTTC
d_gene: .; v_gene: TRBV29-1; j_gene: TRBJ2-5; abundance: once; CDR3aa: CSVRTNWNWAETQYF; CDR3nt: TGCAGCGTTCGGACTAACTGGAATTGGGCAGAGACCCAGTACTTC
d_gene: .; v_gene: TRBV4-2; j_gene: TRBJ1-1; abundance: .; CDR3aa: CASNQDPRGSTEASF; CDR3nt: TGTGCCAGCAACCAAGATCCGAGGGGGAGCACTGAAGCTTCCTTT
d_gene: .; v_gene: TRBV7-9; j_gene: TRBJ1-5; abundance: .; CDR3aa: CASSLETGADTQHF; CDR3nt: TGTGCCAGCAGCCTGGAGACGGGAGCCGATACGCAGCATTTT
d_gene: .; v_gene: TRBV11-2; j_gene: TRBJ2-2; abundance: .; CDR3aa: CASIITATWTVGTTGLFF; CDR3nt: TGTGCCAGCATCATCACCGCTACATGGACGGTGGGGACCACGGGGCTGTTTTTT
d_gene: .; v_gene: TRBV6-1; j_gene: TRBJ2-4; abundance: .; CDR3aa: CVTSGRPTREAKNIQYF; CDR3nt: TGTGTCACCAGTGGACGTCCTACAAGGGAAGCCAAAAACATTCAGTACTTC
d_gene: .; v_gene: TRBV4-3; j_gene: TRBJ2-7; abundance: .; CDR3aa: CASSHDRGTGDEHYF; CDR3nt: TGCGCCAGCAGCCATGATAGGGGGACGGGAGACGAGCACTACTTC
d_gene: TRBD2; v_gene: TRBV11-2; j_gene: TRBJ2-7; abundance: once; CDR3aa: CASSSEGTSGRASYDQYF; CDR3nt: TGTGCCAGCAGCTCTGAAGGGACTAGCGGGAGGGCTTCCTACGACCAGTATTTC
d_gene: .; v_gene: TRBV11-2; j_gene: TRBJ1-5; abundance: once; CDR3aa: CASSLVGVTGINQSQHF; CDR3nt: TGCGCCAGCAGCTTAGTAGGGGTAACAGGGATCAATCAGTCTCAGCATTTT
d_gene: TRBD1; v_gene: TRBV10-3; j_gene: TRBJ2-7; abundance: .; CDR3aa: CAISRNRGLEKYF; CDR3nt: TGTGCCATCAGTCGGAACAGGGGGCTCGAGAAGTACTTC
d_gene: TRBD1; v_gene: TRBV5-6; j_gene: TRBJ2-3; abundance: many; CDR3aa: CASSPLGQVSTDTQYF; CDR3nt: TGTGCCAGCAGCCCCCTGGGACAGGTTAGCACAGATACGCAGTATTTT
d_gene: TRBD2; v_gene: TRBV11-1; j_gene: TRBJ2-1; abundance: .; CDR3aa: CASSPPPVSGFSSYNEQFF; CDR3nt: TGTGCCAGCAGCCCTCCCCCTGTTAGCGGGTTTAGCTCCTACAATGAGCAGTTTTTC
d_gene: TRBD1; v_gene: TRBV6-2/TRBV6-3; j_gene: TRBJ1-6; abundance: .; CDR3aa: CASSYHGTVDSPPHF; CDR3nt: TGTGCCAGCAGTTACCACGGGACAGTTGACTCACCCCCCCACTTT
d_gene: .; v_gene: TRBV29-1; j_gene: TRBJ2-3; abundance: .; CDR3aa: CRVAPSTDTRYF; CDR3nt: TGCAGAGTTGCCCCTTCCACAGATACTCGTTATTTT
d_gene: .; v_gene: TRBV6-1; j_gene: TRBJ2-7; abundance: .; CDR3aa: CASTPVAGAPTEQCF; CDR3nt: TGTGCCAGCACTCCGGTGGCAGGGGCCCCGACCGAGCAGTGCTTC
d_gene: .; v_gene: TRBV6-2/TRBV6-3; j_gene: TRBJ2-1; abundance: .; CDR3aa: CASRKKAGIYNEQFF; CDR3nt: TGTGCCAGCAGGAAAAAGGCAGGAATCTACAATGAGCAGTTCTTC
d_gene: .; v_gene: TRBV12-3/TRBV12-4; j_gene: TRBJ1-1; abundance: .; CDR3aa: CASSFSRVAEAFF; CDR3nt: TGTGCCAGCAGTTTTTCAAGGGTAGCTGAAGCTTTCTTT
d_gene: .; v_gene: TRBV10-2; j_gene: TRBJ2-5; abundance: .; CDR3aa: CASSGSSTQETQYF; CDR3nt: TGTGCCAGCAGTGGTAGTTCCACACAAGAGACCCAGTACTTC